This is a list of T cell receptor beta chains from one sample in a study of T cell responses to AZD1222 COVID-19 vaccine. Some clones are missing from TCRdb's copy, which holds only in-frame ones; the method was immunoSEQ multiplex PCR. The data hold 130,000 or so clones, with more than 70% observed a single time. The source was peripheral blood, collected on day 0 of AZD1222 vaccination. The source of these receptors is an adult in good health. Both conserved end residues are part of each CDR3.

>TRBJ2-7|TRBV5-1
CASSLDPSTYEQYF
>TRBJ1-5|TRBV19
CASSIRGWNSNQPQHF
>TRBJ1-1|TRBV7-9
CASSLGVFRQTHMNTEAFF
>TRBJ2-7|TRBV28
CASSVQGTYEQYF
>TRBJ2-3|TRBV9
CASSGTSSSTDTQYF
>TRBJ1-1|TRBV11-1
CASSLDQGRNTEAFF
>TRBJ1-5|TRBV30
CAWRRGDSRDQPQHF
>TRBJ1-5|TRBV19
CASRRDLSSNQPQHF
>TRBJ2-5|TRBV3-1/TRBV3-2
CASSPRGGAQETQYF
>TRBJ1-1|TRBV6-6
CASRQRLDSPFF
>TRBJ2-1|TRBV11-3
CASSARGQGEQFF
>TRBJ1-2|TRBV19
CASIPGRGRGYTF
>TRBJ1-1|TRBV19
CASSILNQNTEAFF
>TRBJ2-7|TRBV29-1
CSVGTGPTYEQYF
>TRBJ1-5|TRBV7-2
CASSLGDRYNQPQHF
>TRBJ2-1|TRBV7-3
CASSPGTTDNEQFF
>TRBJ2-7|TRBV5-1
CASSPTSGSSYEQYF
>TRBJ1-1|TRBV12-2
CASRGDGNTEAFF
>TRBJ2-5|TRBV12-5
CASGLVLGDTLWGETQYF
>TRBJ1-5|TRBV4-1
CASSQDIRGNQPQHF
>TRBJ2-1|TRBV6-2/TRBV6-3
CASSSTGTGDRTEQFF
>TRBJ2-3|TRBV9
CASSVNTGSTDTQYF
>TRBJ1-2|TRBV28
CASSLSSANYGYTF
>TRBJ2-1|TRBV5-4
CASRRARTSGSDEQFF
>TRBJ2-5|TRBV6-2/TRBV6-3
CASSYQFGETQYF
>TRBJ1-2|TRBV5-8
CASSLARVGYTF
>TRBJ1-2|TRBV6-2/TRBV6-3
CASSYHTTGPSSNYGYTF
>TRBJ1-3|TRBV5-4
CASSLGDAGNTIYF
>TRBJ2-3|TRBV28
CASNRLVGSTDTQYF
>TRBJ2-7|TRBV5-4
CASSAGGKASYEQYF
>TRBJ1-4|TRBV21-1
CANQQGAHEKLFF
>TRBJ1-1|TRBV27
CASRPQGQMNTEAFF
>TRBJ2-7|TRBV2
CASLTQGKASYEQYF
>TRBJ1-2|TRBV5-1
CASSLDTPLGGYTF
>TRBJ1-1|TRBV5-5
CASSLGWNTEAFF
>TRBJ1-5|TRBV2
CASRGTGVPNQPQHF
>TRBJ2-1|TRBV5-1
CASSLGQGTGNEQFF
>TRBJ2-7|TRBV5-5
CASSLRYSSGDEQYF
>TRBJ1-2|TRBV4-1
CASRNDLGRDDGYTF
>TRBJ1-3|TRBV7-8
CASSRDSSSGNTIYF
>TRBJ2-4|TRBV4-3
CASSQDTGRNIQYF
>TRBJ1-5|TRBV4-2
CASSQEFNSRNQPQHF
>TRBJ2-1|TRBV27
CASSAKVGYNEQFF
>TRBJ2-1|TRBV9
CASSPTGGAYNEQFF
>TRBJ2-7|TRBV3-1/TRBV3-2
CASSQDPGASGVTF
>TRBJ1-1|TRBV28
CASSWVDTEAFF
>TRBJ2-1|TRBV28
CASSERVEQFF
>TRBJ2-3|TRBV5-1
CASRLHGTAATDTQYF
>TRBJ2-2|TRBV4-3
CASSQAEGLAGNGELFF
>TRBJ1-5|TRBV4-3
CASSQDLEGVSNQPQHF
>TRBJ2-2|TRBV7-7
CASSLSYTGELFF
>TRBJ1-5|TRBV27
CASSWTGGNQPQHF
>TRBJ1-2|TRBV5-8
CASSPWTDTYGYTF